The entry below gives a single T cell receptor beta chain sequence along with its context. Its antigen remains unidentified. This record comes from a study of shared clonotypes between healthy human individuals. Regarding the study as a whole: Shared clonotypes: 4.5% to 5% naive CD4, about 3.5% naive CD8, under 2.5% memory CD4, 0.4% to 0.5% memory CD8. Non-shared clonotypes showed lower generation probabilities than clonotypes common to all four donors. A generally larger estimated richness was seen in naive subsets than in memory subsets.

Per the authors' pipeline: Filtering differed because ImmunoSEQ produced junction-only sequences that carried no quality scores. The assay was immunoSEQ multiplex PCR, and TCRdb's table has in-frame clones only and misses some. V and J calls plus clone size are reproduced from that table; the DNA served to infer D and trimming. The sample gives about 1.5 million clones, around 98% of which show up once; around 0.47% is in the top ten. CDR1 is MNHEY, CDR2 SMNVEV, per germline (reference sequence). The V and J ends lost 6 bases and 5 bases respectively, with 14 bases between them. This CDR3 contains 14 residues.

This receptor was obtained from a man aged 25-45 years in good health. The sequenced material came from naive CD4+ T cells sorted from blood. Documented subset: CD45RA+ positively selected. The chain carries TRBV27 and TRBJ2-4; D might be TRBD1 (5 bases). CDR3: CASSIAGYENIQYF. CDR3 coding DNA: TGTGCCAGCAGCATAGCAGGGTATGAAAACATTCAGTACTTC.